Listed below are T cell receptor beta chains from one sample, sequenced in a study of blood T cell repertoires in COVID-19. Generated by immunoSEQ multiplex PCR, the TCRdb table keeps only in-frame clones and is missing some. The sample yields some 100,000 clones, around four fifths seen once. Sequences were obtained from peripheral blood. Receptors were obtained from a man in his 70s with active or convalescent COVID-19. CDR3s include the opening cysteine and the closing phenylalanine or tryptophan.

J: TRBJ2-2; V: TRBV9; CDR3: CASSVHNGGTGELFF
J: TRBJ1-1; V: TRBV27; CDR3: CASSLRGQKLNTEAFF
J: TRBJ1-1; V: TRBV29-1; CDR3: CSVTGIGNTEAFF
J: TRBJ2-5; V: TRBV19; CDR3: CASSRTGRQETQYF
J: TRBJ2-3; V: TRBV11-1; CDR3: CASSSWTSGLTDTQYF
J: TRBJ2-7; V: TRBV6-2/TRBV6-3; CDR3: CASSYPPYEQYF
J: TRBJ1-2; V: TRBV6-2/TRBV6-3; CDR3: CASSYPRGQRDGYTF
J: TRBJ2-1; V: TRBV27; CDR3: CASSLFQGARNEQFF
J: TRBJ2-7; V: TRBV24-1; CDR3: CATSDLKVGQASSYEQYF
J: TRBJ1-3; V: TRBV7-8; CDR3: CASSPASVSSGNTIYF
J: TRBJ1-2; V: TRBV27; CDR3: CASSLMAGTRYGYTF
J: TRBJ2-7; V: TRBV6-2/TRBV6-3; CDR3: CASSLTGGTVPYEQYF
J: TRBJ2-1; V: TRBV11-2; CDR3: CARGAGGPYNEQFF
J: TRBJ1-3; V: TRBV9; CDR3: CASSGPGQVSGNTIYF
J: TRBJ2-7; V: TRBV7-8; CDR3: CASRLGVLAGVYEQYF
J: TRBJ2-5; V: TRBV5-6; CDR3: CASTRQDQETQYF
J: TRBJ2-7; V: TRBV3-1/TRBV3-2; CDR3: CASSQDTGGLSEQYF
J: TRBJ2-7; V: TRBV9; CDR3: CASSVEAVSYEQYF
J: TRBJ2-1; V: TRBV19; CDR3: CASTGTPSSYNEQFF
J: TRBJ2-5; V: TRBV15; CDR3: CATSRGNLAGGTGETQYF
J: TRBJ2-6; V: TRBV5-4; CDR3: CASSQHGGSGANVLTF
J: TRBJ1-2; V: TRBV28; CDR3: CASWDTDAYGYTF
J: TRBJ1-1; V: TRBV7-2; CDR3: CASSLGFFRGSGDTEAFF
J: TRBJ2-3; V: TRBV2; CDR3: CASSEEVSAVLRSDTQYF
J: TRBJ1-1; V: TRBV7-8; CDR3: CASSSRGQMGTEAFF
J: TRBJ2-6; V: TRBV5-5; CDR3: CASSRVRTGGNSGANVLTF
J: TRBJ1-2; V: TRBV10-3; CDR3: CAIRGVGQGAFGGYGYTF
J: TRBJ2-5; V: TRBV19; CDR3: CASSAPAGGLQETQYF
J: TRBJ1-5; V: TRBV24-1; CDR3: CATSDPTGQGAPQHF
J: TRBJ2-7; V: TRBV2; CDR3: CASSVGAGTYGEQYF
J: TRBJ1-5; V: TRBV28; CDR3: CASSLPPGLRDVGNQPQHF
J: TRBJ1-1; V: TRBV5-1; CDR3: CASSLDGNMNTEAFF
J: TRBJ2-3; V: TRBV5-1; CDR3: CASSLGGLTTSTDTQYF
J: TRBJ1-6; V: TRBV23-1; CDR3: CAMRTGGGSPLHF
J: TRBJ1-6; V: TRBV27; CDR3: CASGWTSVYNSPLHF
J: TRBJ1-2; V: TRBV18; CDR3: CASSTIGGNYGYTF
J: TRBJ2-2; V: TRBV19; CDR3: CASSTALKGGTGELFF
J: TRBJ2-2; V: TRBV27; CDR3: CASISLGNTGELFF
J: TRBJ1-4; V: TRBV19; CDR3: CASSPQGLAEKLFF
J: TRBJ1-2; V: TRBV28; CDR3: CASKNLPGGYTF
J: TRBJ2-1; V: TRBV15; CDR3: CATSRGGVGLVFF
J: TRBJ1-6; V: TRBV2; CDR3: CASSANRGSNSPLHF
J: TRBJ2-7; V: TRBV5-1; CDR3: CASSLITDYEQYF
J: TRBJ2-7; V: TRBV6-5; CDR3: CASSYSNSPIYEQYF
J: TRBJ2-7; V: TRBV27; CDR3: CASSRLAGEWEQYF
J: TRBJ1-4; V: TRBV7-9; CDR3: CASTTGFSNEKLFF
J: TRBJ1-4; V: TRBV27; CDR3: CASSLVPGVNEKLFF
J: TRBJ1-2; V: TRBV5-5; CDR3: CASSFHTVADYGYTF
J: TRBJ2-1; V: TRBV12-1; CDR3: CATRRTGGGNEQFF
J: TRBJ1-1; V: TRBV18; CDR3: CASSPSTGKNTEAFF
J: TRBJ2-1; V: TRBV2; CDR3: CASSVQREINEQFF
J: TRBJ1-2; V: TRBV2; CDR3: CASRPDRYHYGYTF
J: TRBJ2-1; V: TRBV5-1; CDR3: CASSSGTSYNEQFF
J: TRBJ1-2; V: TRBV28; CDR3: CASRPPGGGADGYTF
J: TRBJ2-3; V: TRBV9; CDR3: CASSAGTDDPYTQYF
J: TRBJ2-7; V: TRBV5-5; CDR3: CASSLFLAGGREQYF
J: TRBJ1-4; V: TRBV2; CDR3: CASSVGGANEKLFF